Presented here are 30 T cell receptor beta chains from one specimen sequenced in a study of shared clonotypes between healthy human individuals. CD8 cells regarded as naive lacked CD45RO, were positively chosen for CCR7, and omitted terminally differentiated effector memory CD45RA+ cells. The method was immunoSEQ multiplex PCR; TCRdb's version includes in-frame clones alone and lacks a portion of them. The table has about 1,900,000 clones, approximately 94% seen once. Sequenced material: naive CD8+ T cells sorted from blood. The receptors stem from a man aged 18-30 years in good health.

The rearrangement joins TRBV28 to TRBJ1-2, with D perhaps matching TRBD1 (6 bases). Germline V gene data show CDR1 as MDHEN and CDR2 as SYDVKM. The CDR3 is made up of 17 amino acids. Deletions cut 2 bases from V and 6 bases from J, with 22 bases between. The CDR3 nucleotides read TGTGCCAGCAGTTTAAGAAATTGGGACATCCCTGAGAATGGCTACACCTTC. This translates into CASSLRNWDIPENGYTF.

The J gene is TRBJ2-7, the V gene TRBV7-9; 7 bases are shared with TRBD1. The germline V gene has CDR1 SEHNR and CDR2 FQNEAQ (reference sequence). The V gene end was trimmed by 5 bases and the J gene end by 2 bases; junction bases not matched to a gene: 6. The CDR3 has 14 amino acids. As DNA, the CDR3 is TGTGCCAGCAGCCCTACAGGGGCTACCTACGAGCAGTACTTC. It translates to CASSPTGATYEQYF.

The J gene is TRBJ2-7, the V gene TRBV5-1, with 7 bases that match TRBD2. Unmatched junction bases numbered 5, after V lost 2 bases and J lost 0 bases. Germline values: CDR1 SGHRS, CDR2 YFSETQ. The CDR3 consists of 15 residues. CDR3 coding DNA: TGCGCCAGCAGCTTTTGGCGGGAGCGCTCCTACGAGCAGTACTTC. Protein sequence: CASSFWRERSYEQYF. The variable domain in full, with the rest retrieved from reference TRBV5-1 and TRBJ2-7, is KAGVTQTPRYLIKTRGQQVTLSCSPISGHRSVSWYQQTPGQGLQFLFEYFSETQRNKGNFPGRFSGRQFSNSRSEMNVSTLELGDSALYLCASSFWRERSYEQYFGPGTRLTVT.

The chain recombines TRBV19 with TRBJ2-3, with unresolved D. The germline CDR1 and CDR2 sequences are LNHDA and SQIVND (reference sequence). The V end was cut by 5 bases, the J end by 4 bases, with 13 bases between. This CDR3 contains 14 residues. CDR3 sequence reads: CASSPRSPPDTQYF. The CDR3, as DNA: TGTGCCAGTAGTCCCCGATCGCCCCCAGATACGCAGTATTTT. The variable domain in full, completed from reference TRBV19 and TRBJ2-3, reads DGGITQSPKYLFRKEGQNVTLSCEQNLNHDAMYWYRQDPGQGLRLIYYSQIVNDFQKGDIAEGYSVSREKKESFPLTVTSAQKNPTAFYLCASSPRSPPDTQYFGPGTRLTVL.

V is TRBV5-6 and J is TRBJ1-4; the D is unclear. With 2 bases removed from V and 4 bases from J, the gap between germline ends came to 9 bases. The germline gives CDR1 SGHDT, CDR2 YYEEEE. The CDR3 extends over 14 amino acids. The CDR3 DNA follows: TGTGCCAGCAGCTTCGGCCCTCGTAATGAAAAACTGTTTTTT. Translation: CASSFGPRNEKLFF. The entire variable domain, with the rest obtained from reference TRBV5-6 and TRBJ1-4, is as follows: DAGVTQSPTHLIKTRGQQVTLRCSPKSGHDTVSWYQQALGQGPQFIFQYYEEEERQRGNFPDRFSGHQFPNYSSELNVNALLLGDSALYLCASSFGPRNEKLFFGSGTQLSVL.

The genes are TRBV2 and TRBJ2-5; D ambiguous. From germline, CDR1 is SNHLY and CDR2 FYNNEI. Trimming took off 7 bases at V and 0 bases at J, with 9 bases between the two ends. There are 13 residues in the CDR3. In DNA, the CDR3 is TGTGCCAGCATCTCCAGAAACCAAGAGACCCAGTACTTC. This sequence encodes CASISRNQETQYF.

The rearrangement joins TRBV27 to TRBJ2-3; possible D gene TRBD1, 5 bases. Germline assignment: CDR1 MNHEY and CDR2 SMNVEV (reference sequence). V lost 7 bases to trimming and J lost 1 base, with 9 bases between them. This CDR3 contains 13 residues. CDR3 sequence reads: CASMLGGTDTQYF. As DNA, the CDR3 is TGTGCCAGCATGTTAGGGGGCACAGATACGCAGTATTTT.

This sequence joins TRBV7-9 and TRBJ2-7; tentatively, D is TRBD2 (5 bases). There are 11 residues in the CDR3. Germline loops: CDR1 SEHNR, CDR2 FQNEAQ (reference sequence). V was cut by 3 bases and J by 7 bases, with 7 bases left in between. Here the CDR3 DNA reads TGTGCCAGCAGCTTCGGACTGGAGCAGTACTTC. As protein: CASSFGLEQYF.

J is TRBJ2-7 and V is TRBV13; D call uncertain. CDR1 and CDR2 from the germline V gene are PRHDT and FYEKMQ (reference sequence). V lost 5 bases and J 1 base, leaving 15 bases between the germline ends. The CDR3 totals 15 residues. CDR3 residues: CASSPLGSESYEQYF. The CDR3 DNA follows: TGTGCCAGCAGCCCTCTAGGAAGCGAGTCCTACGAGCAGTACTTC.

V and J are TRBV5-1 and TRBJ2-1; 8 bases agree with TRBD2. V lost 0 bases, J lost 0 bases, and 14 bases stayed unmatched. This CDR3 is built from 20 residues. Germline V gene data show CDR1 as SGHRS and CDR2 as YFSETQ. CDR3 loop: CASSLGLKGLASSSYNEQFF. In DNA form, the CDR3 reads TGCGCCAGCAGCTTGGGCTTAAAAGGACTAGCATCTAGCTCCTACAATGAGCAGTTCTTC.

The rearrangement uses TRBV9 and TRBJ2-5; D is possibly TRBD1 or TRBD2 (6 bases each). CDR1 and CDR2 from the germline V gene are SGDLS and YYNGEE. V shed 3 bases and J shed 5 bases, with 14 bases lying between them. The CDR3 is 14 residues long. In DNA form, the CDR3 reads TGTGCCAGCAGCGGGGGGGCCCGGTCGGAGACCCAGTACTTC. It yields the protein CASSGGARSETQYF.

This chain connects TRBV5-6 to TRBJ2-3; D gene ambiguous. Germline CDR1 is SGHDT and CDR2 is YYEEEE. Trimming stripped 4 bases from V and 3 bases from J, with 9 bases between. The CDR3 extends over 13 amino acids. CDR3 loop: CASSLTGTDTQYF. The CDR3 DNA is TGTGCCAGCAGCCTTACTGGTACAGATACGCAGTATTTT. Variable domain in full (rest from reference TRBV5-6 and TRBJ2-3): DAGVTQSPTHLIKTRGQQVTLRCSPKSGHDTVSWYQQALGQGPQFIFQYYEEEERQRGNFPDRFSGHQFPNYSSELNVNALLLGDSALYLCASSLTGTDTQYFGPGTRLTVL.

The V call is TRBV27, the J call TRBJ2-5; the match to TRBD1 covers 7 bases. Germline V gene lookup returns CDR1 MNHEY and CDR2 SMNVEV (reference sequence). The CDR3 extends over 15 amino acids. With V trimmed by 5 bases and J by 4 bases, 10 bases remained unmatched. The CDR3 loop is CASSPLQGMLETQYF. The CDR3 DNA sequence: TGTGCCAGCAGTCCGTTACAGGGGATGTTAGAGACCCAGTACTTC.

V is TRBV5-4 and J is TRBJ2-3, with D hard to call. V was pared by 0 bases and J by 3 bases, with 8 bases between. The CDR3 is 14 amino acids. CDR1 is SGHNT and CDR2 is YYREEE in the germline V gene (reference sequence). CDR3 coding DNA: TGTGCCAGCAGCTTGGTGGCTAAGACAGATACGCAGTATTTT. It translates to CASSLVAKTDTQYF.

This clone was found once. The V gene is TRBV28, the J gene TRBJ1-1, with D uncertain. The V end was cut by 1 base, the J end by 10 bases, with 13 bases between. This CDR3 spans 13 amino acids. The germline CDR1 and CDR2 sequences are MDHEN and SYDVKM. In DNA, the CDR3 is TGTGCCAGCAGTTTATCTTCGGGGATTGGAGCTTTCTTT. Encoded protein: CASSLSSGIGAFF.

This rearrangement joins TRBV30 to TRBJ2-1; 9 bases align to TRBD2. V lost 0 bases, J lost 4 bases, and 7 bases stayed unmatched. Germline V lookup: CDR1 GTSNPN, CDR2 SVGIG (reference sequence). This CDR3 comprises 16 residues. This chain's CDR3 is CAWSVVAAGGYNEQFF. The CDR3 DNA follows: TGTGCCTGGAGTGTAGTGGCGGCGGGGGGGTACAATGAGCAGTTCTTC. Filled out from reference TRBV30 and TRBJ2-1, the complete variable domain reads SQTIHQWPATLVQPVGSPLSLECTVEGTSNPNLYWYRQAAGRGLQLLFYSVGIGQISSEVPQNLSASRPQDRQFILSSKKLLLSDSGFYLCAWSVVAAGGYNEQFFGPGTRLTVL.

The chain has TRBV19 and TRBJ1-1; 8 bases fit TRBD1. Looked up from germline, CDR1 is LNHDA and CDR2 is SQIVND (reference sequence). V lost 0 bases, J lost 2 bases, and 2 bases stayed unmatched. The CDR3 is 15 residues long. CDR3 loop: CASSIDDRGNTEAFF. The CDR3 bases are TGTGCCAGTAGTATAGACGACAGGGGAAACACTGAAGCTTTCTTT.

The V gene is TRBV7-9, the J gene TRBJ2-1; D uncertain. The CDR3 is made up of 13 amino acids. The germline V gene encodes CDR1 SEHNR and CDR2 FQNEAQ (reference sequence). Trimming pared 5 bases from V and 10 bases from J, leaving 15 bases between. Here the CDR3 DNA reads TGTGCCAGCAGCCTACCCGCCCGCAGGGAGCAGTTCTTC. This sequence encodes CASSLPARREQFF.

The J gene is TRBJ1-1, the V gene TRBV5-1; D gene ambiguous. The V gene lost 4 bases and the J gene lost 0 bases, with 10 bases spanning the gap. CDR1 and CDR2 (germline): SGHRS, YFSETQ. This CDR3 spans 14 amino acids. The CDR3 region is CASSPENMNTEAFF. In DNA form, the CDR3 reads TGCGCCAGCAGCCCAGAGAACATGAACACTGAAGCTTTCTTT.

The rearrangement links TRBV7-6 to TRBJ2-7; TRBD2 agrees at 8 bases. Per germline, CDR1 SGHVS and CDR2 FNYEAQ. The length of the CDR3 is 17 residues. J was trimmed by 5 bases and V by 2 bases; bases with no gene match: 14. CDR3 residues: CASSLSTREGGRDEQYF. CDR3 DNA: TGTGCCAGCAGCTTATCGACCCGGGAGGGGGGGAGGGACGAGCAGTACTTC.

This clone has only a few counts. The chain couples TRBV30 to TRBJ1-1; 10 positions match TRBD1. Germline V gene lookup returns CDR1 GTSNPN and CDR2 SVGIG (reference sequence). After removal of 5 bases from V and 7 bases from J, the junction contained 4 bases not matched to a gene. The CDR3 loop spans 12 amino acids. The CDR3 here is CAWGWDRGEAFF. CDR3 in DNA: TGTGCCTGGGGCTGGGACAGGGGTGAAGCTTTCTTT.

This sequence joins TRBV13 and TRBJ1-1; no clear D gene. This CDR3 has 13 residues. V lost 5 bases, J lost 2 bases, and 9 bases lay in between. CDR1 is PRHDT, CDR2 FYEKMQ, per germline (reference sequence). The CDR3: CASSGAGNTEAFF. The DNA for the CDR3 is TGTGCCAGCAGCGGTGCGGGTAACACTGAAGCTTTCTTT.

This chain links TRBV6-1 with TRBJ2-7; D uncertain. Trimming removed 8 bases at V and 1 base at J, with 9 bases between. The CDR3 covers 12 residues. Looked up from germline, CDR1 is MNHNS and CDR2 is SASEGT. The CDR3 nucleotides are TGTGCCAGCGCTGAAATATCCTACGAGCAGTACTTC. Protein sequence: CASAEISYEQYF.

The chain is built from TRBV4-3 and TRBJ1-5; unclear D gene. The V end was cut by 4 bases, the J end by 6 bases, with 16 bases between. This CDR3 region has 15 residues. Germline values: CDR1 LGHNA, CDR2 YSLEER. As DNA, the CDR3 is TGCGCCAGCAGCCGCGGGTTTTTATCGGGTCAGCCCCAGCATTTT. Translation gives CASSRGFLSGQPQHF.

This sequence joins TRBV5-6 and TRBJ2-3; possibly TRBD2 for D (6 bases). The CDR3 covers 17 residues. The V and J ends lost 0 bases and 2 bases respectively, with 16 bases between them. Germline CDR1 and CDR2: SGHDT and YYEEEE. The CDR3 bases are TGTGCCAGCAGCTTGGGGGGGTCGGGAGACCCCACAGATACGCAGTATTTT. Translating it yields CASSLGGSGDPTDTQYF.

The chain is built from TRBV7-2 and TRBJ2-3; D gene uncertain. Trimming shortened V by 5 bases and J by 10 bases, and 16 bases separated the two germline ends. This CDR3 has 13 amino acids. CDR1 is SGHTA, CDR2 FQGNSA, per germline. Written as DNA, the CDR3 is TGTGCCAGCAGCGTGGGATCCCCGGATCCGCAGTATTTT. Amino acid sequence: CASSVGSPDPQYF.

The J gene is TRBJ2-2, the V gene TRBV7-2; the D is unclear. Germline-derived CDR1 and CDR2 are SGHTA and FQGNSA. Trimming left V 4 bases short and J 3 bases short, with 9 bases between. The CDR3 covers 14 residues. Here the CDR3 DNA reads TGTGCCAGCAGCTGGGTCGATTACACCGGGGAGCTGTTTTTT. It encodes CASSWVDYTGELFF.

The V and J genes are TRBV7-9 and TRBJ2-7; D might be TRBD2 (5 bases). V dropped 7 bases and J dropped 6 bases, with 13 bases sitting between them. The germline gives CDR1 SEHNR, CDR2 FQNEAQ (reference sequence). This CDR3 contains 12 residues. As DNA, the CDR3 is TGTGCCAGCATCAACGAGGGCCTCGAGCAGTACTTC. Translating it yields CASINEGLEQYF.

The chain uses TRBV7-9 and TRBJ2-7; D is tentatively TRBD1 or TRBD2 (5 bases each). There are 13 residues in the CDR3. Germline-derived CDR1 and CDR2 are SEHNR and FQNEAQ (reference sequence). V was clipped by 7 bases and J by 0 bases, with 10 bases between them. CDR3 protein: CASTWGSSYEQYF. The CDR3, as DNA: TGTGCCAGCACCTGGGGGAGCTCCTACGAGCAGTACTTC.

This clone was seen only a few times. The identical CDR3 is also encoded by other nucleotide sequences in the sample. This chain connects TRBV11-2 to TRBJ2-7; no firm D call. Between the trimmed V and J ends, which lost 1 base and 1 base, there was a span of 5 bases. CDR1 is SGHAT and CDR2 is FQNNGV in the germline V gene. The CDR3 length is 13 residues. The CDR3 DNA sequence: TGTGCCAGCAGCTTAGGGCGATCCTACGAGCAGTACTTC. It specifies CASSLGRSYEQYF.